One sample yielded the 30 T cell receptor beta chains listed below, sequenced in a study of human T cells and chemical hapten exposure. The sample's time point: patch test 2, 6 weeks after DPC sensitization. Stated treatment: therapeutic diphenylcyclopropenone sensitization with weekly scalp DPC. In TCRdb, the RACE reads were re-called with MiXCR into one record per CDR3 protein. Counted here are some 88,000 distinct CDR3 sequences, about 10% occurring once; the ten biggest clones make up about 2%. This sample comprised whole blood, obtained in connection with sensitization to the hapten diphenylcyclopropenone (DPC). The receptors were gathered from a man aged 35 to 55 with alopecia areata. Some clones in this sample may be carry-over from other donors' samples.

This clonotype was detected ten times or more. The CDR3 protein is CASSKQGRLATNEKLFF. In DNA, the CDR3 is TGTGCCAGCAGCAAACAGGGGCGGTTGGCGACTAATGAAAAACTGTTTTTT. The rearrangement links TRBV7-9 to TRBJ1-4, with 7 bases that match TRBD1. There are 17 residues in the CDR3. CDR1 is SEHNR and CDR2 is FQNEAQ in the germline V gene (reference sequence). With V trimmed by 5 bases and J by 2 bases, 11 bases remained unmatched.

There are a few counts of this clonotype. The rearrangement joins TRBV7-9 to TRBJ1-2; 10 bases fit TRBD1. Unmatched junction bases numbered 13, after V lost 5 bases and J lost 4 bases. Germline lookup yields CDR1 SEHNR and CDR2 FQNEAQ (reference sequence). The CDR3 runs to 17 residues. The CDR3 reads CASSLTWDRGKGYGYTF. The CDR3 DNA sequence: TGTGCCAGCAGCCTCACCTGGGACAGGGGTAAAGGCTATGGCTACACCTTC.

This sequence joins TRBV7-8 and TRBJ1-4; 7 bases fit TRBD1. The J segment lost 5 bases and the V segment lost 4 bases, leaving 4 bases of the junction unmatched. CDR3 length equals 14 residues. The germline V gene encodes CDR1 SGHVS and CDR2 FQNEAQ. CDR3 amino acids: CASSSMTGNEKLFF. The CDR3, as DNA: TGTGCCAGCAGCTCGATGACAGGGAATGAAAAACTGTTTTTT.

This clonotype was seen only a few times. V and J are TRBV28 and TRBJ1-6; no reliable D call. V shed 7 bases and J shed 4 bases, with 8 bases lying between them. The CDR3 sequence is 13 residues long. Germline V gives CDR1 MDHEN, CDR2 SYDVKM. The CDR3 spells CASTYVYNSPLHF. DNA for the CDR3: TGTGCCAGCACATACGTGTATAATTCACCCCTCCACTTT.

This clonotype was seen repeatedly, ten times or more. The chain couples TRBV12-3 or TRBV12-4 to TRBJ2-3, with a possible D match to TRBD2 (5 bases). The CDR3 has 14 residues. With 3 bases removed from V and 1 base from J, the gap between germline ends came to 8 bases. The CDR3, as DNA: TGTGCCAGCAGTTTGGTGGGAGGCACAGATACGCAGTATTTT. It yields the protein CASSLVGGTDTQYF.

Many counts were recorded for this clonotype. V and J are TRBV12-3 or TRBV12-4 and TRBJ1-3, with D uncertain. Between the trimmed V and J ends, which lost 4 bases and 4 bases, there was a span of 8 bases. The CDR3 is made up of 13 amino acids. CDR3 in amino acids: CASSSPKGNTIYF. CDR3 coding DNA: TGTGCCAGCAGTTCCCCGAAGGGAAACACCATATATTTT.

This clonotype came up many times. J is TRBJ1-6 and V is TRBV6-2 or TRBV6-3, with D perhaps TRBD1 (6 bases). Per germline, CDR1 MNHEY and CDR2 SVGEGT. The CDR3 sequence is 13 residues long. V dropped 6 bases and J dropped 7 bases, with 10 bases sitting between them. The CDR3 DNA follows: TGTGCCAGCAGCCCGGACAGAAATTCACCCCTCCACTTT. Amino acids: CASSPDRNSPLHF.

The chain uses TRBV14 and TRBJ2-3; 10 bases are shared with TRBD2. Germline-derived CDR1 and CDR2 are SGHDN and FVKESK. J was trimmed by 7 bases and V by 0 bases; bases with no gene match: 7. This CDR3 region has 16 residues. The CDR3 nucleotides read TGTGCCAGCAGCCAAGATTCGGCTAGCGGGAGTCATACGCAGTATTTT. Translation: CASSQDSASGSHTQYF. Filled out from reference TRBV14 and TRBJ2-3, the complete variable domain reads EAGVTQFPSHSVIEKGQTVTLRCDPISGHDNLYWYRRVMGKEIKFLLHFVKESKQDESGMPNNRFLAERTGGTYSTLKVQPAELEDSGVYFCASSQDSASGSHTQYFGPGTRLTVL.

This clonotype has a single count. The chain couples TRBV7-9 to TRBJ2-7, with 14 positions matching TRBD2. In germline, CDR1 is SEHNR, CDR2 FQNEAQ (reference sequence). V dropped 5 bases and J dropped 4; count of bases not matched to a gene: 10. This CDR3 has 17 residues. CDR3 nucleotides: TGTGCCAGCAGCACACGGGCGGGACTAGCGGGAGAGTACGAGCAGTACGTC. Amino acids: CASSTRAGLAGEYEQYV.

This clonotype was seen ten or more times. V gene TRBV6-6 combines with J gene TRBJ2-7, with D perhaps matching TRBD1 or TRBD2 (5 bases each). CDR1 is MNHNY and CDR2 is SVGAGI in the germline V gene (reference sequence). V lost 2 bases to trimming and J lost 11 bases, with 10 bases between them. This CDR3 contains 11 residues. The CDR3 reads CASSYPEGKYF. In nucleotides, the CDR3 is TGTGCCAGCAGTTACCCCGAGGGGAAGTACTTC.

There are many counts of this clonotype. V is TRBV6-2 or TRBV6-3 and J is TRBJ2-3; TRBD2 agrees at 16 bases. CDR3 length: 20 residues. V lost 2 bases and J lost 2; bases outside the gene matches: 10. Germline loops: CDR1 MNHEY, CDR2 SVGEGT. The CDR3 is CASSYGFGTSGRDPTDTQYF. The CDR3, as DNA: TGTGCCAGCAGTTACGGGTTCGGGACTAGCGGGAGGGACCCCACAGATACGCAGTATTTT.

This clonotype was seen only a few times. This CDR3 reads CASRVGADTQYF. The CDR3 DNA reads as TGTGCCAGCCGCGTTGGTGCAGATACGCAGTATTTT. The chain combines TRBV27 with TRBJ2-3; D unresolved. Germline CDR1 MNHEY, CDR2 SMNVEV (reference sequence). The CDR3 extends over 12 amino acids. V lost 8 bases, J lost 4 bases, and 10 bases lay in between.

This rearrangement joins TRBV12-3 or TRBV12-4 to TRBJ1-2; D call uncertain. The CDR3 is made up of 12 amino acids. V lost 7 bases and J 12 bases, leaving 18 bases between the germline ends. The CDR3 loop reads CASTQDNHGDTF. DNA for the CDR3: TGTGCCAGCACCCAAGATAACCACGGAGACACCTTC.

The DNA of the CDR3 is TGCGCCAGCAGCCAAGACTTTGACAGGGGGCGCGGCTACACCTTC. It is translated as CASSQDFDRGRGYTF. The chain links TRBV4-3 to TRBJ1-2; 10 bases align to TRBD1. This CDR3 has 15 residues. Germline assignment: CDR1 LGHNA and CDR2 YSLEER. The trim removed 0 bases at V and 8 bases at J, leaving 6 bases unmatched.

As regards this clonotype: It may be a read error: a sequence one base away is much more abundant. The chain couples TRBV4-2 to TRBJ1-1; the D is unclear. CDR1 is LGHNA, CDR2 YNFKEQ, per germline. The CDR3 spans 14 residues. The germline V and J ends were trimmed by 1 base and 4 bases, with 10 bases remaining between them. This CDR3 is CASSQGEGGTEAFF. CDR3 in DNA: TGTGCCAGCAGCCAAGGAGAGGGAGGCACTGAAGCTTTCTTT.

The chain links TRBV10-3 to TRBJ1-5; weak D call: TRBD1 (6 bases). The CDR3 sequence is 16 residues long. Germline V gene sequence: CDR1 ENHRY, CDR2 SYGVKD. The V gene lost 3 bases and the J gene lost 4 bases, with 16 bases spanning the gap. CDR3 loop: CAISDGQGFANQPQHF. CDR3 nucleotides: TGTGCCATCAGTGACGGGCAGGGGTTTGCAAATCAGCCCCAGCATTTT.

The rearrangement joins TRBV15 to TRBJ2-7, with 10 bases fitting TRBD1. CDR1 is LNHNV, CDR2 YYDKDF, per germline (reference sequence). The CDR3 consists of 17 residues. Trimming took 1 base from V and 0 from J; bases not matched to a gene: 6. Here the CDR3 reads CATSRVLGTGVSYEQYV. The CDR3 nucleotides are TGTGCCACCAGCAGAGTTCTAGGGACAGGGGTCTCCTACGAGCAGTACGTC.

There are many counts of this clonotype. The chain is built from TRBV6-2 or TRBV6-3 and TRBJ2-4; TRBD2 might be the D (6 bases). The CDR3 is 13 amino acids. Germline V gene lookup returns CDR1 MNHEY and CDR2 SVGEGT. Trimming removed 6 bases at V and 9 bases at J, with 15 bases between. The CDR3, as DNA: TGTGCCAGCAGACCCGGGACCGGGAGCATTCAGTACTTC. It encodes CASRPGTGSIQYF.

In its sample, this clonotype was seen a few times. J is TRBJ1-1 and V is TRBV15; TRBD1 matches 8 bases. The CDR3 is made up of 15 amino acids. CDR1 is LNHNV, CDR2 YYDKDF, per germline (reference sequence). V dropped 5 bases and J dropped 4; count of bases not matched to a gene: 9. The CDR3 reads CATSLLTGGVTEAFF. DNA for the CDR3: TGTGCCACCAGCCTTTTAACAGGGGGGGTCACTGAAGCTTTCTTT.

The sample holds a few counts of this clonotype. Here the CDR3 reads CAISDSRGSGNQPQHF. Here the CDR3 DNA reads TGTGCCATCAGTGATTCCAGGGGGTCTGGCAATCAGCCCCAGCATTTT. The chain joins TRBV10-3 to TRBJ1-5; 7 bases line up with TRBD1. The CDR3 consists of 16 residues. Germline loops: CDR1 ENHRY, CDR2 SYGVKD. V lost 3 bases to trimming and J lost 2 bases; unmatched junction nucleotides: 7.

This clonotype was seen a handful of times. The junction departs from germline at one end; a sequencing error may be responsible. CDR3 DNA: TGTGCCAGCAGCTTATTCGGACCCGGGCCTGAATTC. This gives the protein CASSLFGPGPEF. V gene TRBV7-2 combines with J gene TRBJ2-1; D gene uncertain. Germline CDR1 SGHTA, CDR2 FQGNSA. The CDR3 is 12 amino acids.

Only a few counts were recorded for this clonotype. The chain employs TRBV7-3 and TRBJ2-2; D unresolved. The V gene's germline CDR1 is SGHTA and CDR2 FQGTGA. There are 15 residues in the CDR3. V shed 5 bases and J shed 6 bases, with 16 bases lying between them. CDR3: CASSPPGPSAGELFF. The CDR3 DNA reads TGTGCCAGCAGCCCCCCGGGCCCGTCAGCCGGGGAGCTGTTTTTT.

This clonotype has more than one count but fewer than ten. V and J are TRBV12-3 or TRBV12-4 and TRBJ2-3; 14 bases are shared with TRBD2. V shed 6 bases and J 6 bases; nucleotides not matched to a gene: 8. The CDR3 sequence is 16 residues long. CDR3 DNA: TGTGCCAGCAGCCCTTGGACTAGCGGGAGGAGGGATACGCAGTATTTT. This sequence encodes CASSPWTSGRRDTQYF.

This clonotype showed up many times. This chain uses TRBV6-2 or TRBV6-3 with TRBJ1-5, with 7 bases identical to TRBD1. The CDR3 has 13 amino acids. The V gene end was trimmed by 6 bases and the J gene end by 6 bases; junction bases not matched to a gene: 5. CDR1 is MNHEY and CDR2 is SVGEGT in the germline V gene. The CDR3 here is CASRDRAGQPQHF. The CDR3 DNA is TGTGCCAGCAGAGACAGGGCTGGTCAGCCCCAGCATTTT.

The chain joins TRBV2 to TRBJ1-1; D perhaps matches TRBD1 (6 bases). The CDR3 is 13 residues long. Trimming took off 7 bases at V and 11 bases at J, with 20 bases between the two ends. Per germline, CDR1 SNHLY and CDR2 FYNNEI. The CDR3 protein is CASNILGGEWAFF. The CDR3 coding sequence is TGTGCCAGCAACATCCTAGGGGGGGAATGGGCTTTCTTT.

The genes are TRBV7-2 and TRBJ1-3; D is unresolved. The CDR3 consists of 16 residues. Trimming stripped 7 bases from V and 0 bases from J, with 16 bases between. From germline, CDR1 is SGHTA and CDR2 FQGNSA. CDR3 residues: CASTRDPRSSGNTIYF. In DNA, the CDR3 is TGTGCCAGCACCAGAGATCCCCGAAGCTCTGGAAACACCATATATTTT.

The CDR3 protein is CSAKPPTGLGQPQHF. CDR3 bases: TGCAGTGCCAAACCTCCGACAGGCTTAGGGCAGCCCCAGCATTTT. V gene TRBV20-1 combines with J gene TRBJ1-5; D might be TRBD1 (6 bases). The germline V and J ends were trimmed by 6 bases and 7 bases, with 22 bases remaining between them. Germline CDR1 and CDR2: DFQATT and SNEGSKA (reference sequence). The CDR3 sequence is 15 residues long.

The V gene is TRBV19, the J gene TRBJ2-1; 9 nucleotides match TRBD2. CDR3 length: 15 residues. Germline-derived CDR1 and CDR2 are LNHDA and SQIVND (reference sequence). Unmatched junction bases numbered 6, after V lost 5 bases and J lost 4 bases. The CDR3 reads CASSYSGSTYNEQFF. CDR3 nucleotides: TGTGCCAGTAGTTATAGCGGGAGTACATACAATGAGCAGTTCTTC. The whole variable domain, filled in from reference TRBV19 and TRBJ2-1, reads DGGITQSPKYLFRKEGQNVTLSCEQNLNHDAMYWYRQDPGQGLRLIYYSQIVNDFQKGDIAEGYSVSREKKESFPLTVTSAQKNPTAFYLCASSYSGSTYNEQFFGPGTRLTVL.

This clonotype was counted a few times. The V and J genes are TRBV19 and TRBJ2-3, with 7 bases matching TRBD2. V shed 5 bases, J shed 3 bases, and the junction held 8 bases outside the gene matches. The CDR3 has 15 amino acids. The germline V gene has CDR1 LNHDA and CDR2 SQIVND (reference sequence). CDR3 region: CASSAIAGGTDTQYF. CDR3 nucleotide sequence: TGTGCCAGTAGTGCCATAGCGGGTGGTACAGATACGCAGTATTTT.

This rearrangement joins TRBV10-3 to TRBJ2-3; D remains ambiguous. The CDR3 totals 16 residues. From germline, CDR1 is ENHRY and CDR2 SYGVKD. V lost 0 bases to trimming and J lost 3 bases, with 13 bases between them. CDR3: CAISESPLRRTDTQYF. The CDR3 DNA reads as TGTGCCATCAGTGAGTCACCCCTGCGGAGAACAGATACGCAGTATTTT.